These T cell receptor beta chains were read from a single sample in a study of blood T cell repertoires in COVID-19. Produced via immunoSEQ multiplex PCR; TCRdb's table is partial and in-frame only. Among 150,000 to 200,000 clones listed, around four fifths were seen once. The sequenced sample consisted of PBMCs or T cells enriched from blood (not recorded which). The receptors shown here come from a woman aged 55-75 years who had recovered from COVID-19. CDR3s include the opening cysteine and the closing phenylalanine or tryptophan. D genes are given only for firm matches. The size field is filled for only some rows; it gives once, few, many or a size class.

D	size	J	V	DNA	CDR3
NA	NA	TRBJ1-1	TRBV7-8	TGTGCCAGCAGCTCGGGACGGGGGGAAACTGAAGCTTTCTTT	CASSSGRGETEAFF
NA	NA	TRBJ2-5	TRBV20-1	TGCAGTGTAGACAGCCAAGAGACCCAGTACTTC	CSVDSQETQYF
NA	NA	TRBJ1-5	TRBV5-5	TGTGCCAGCAGCTTGGAAGACTATCAGCCCCAGCATTTT	CASSLEDYQPQHF
TRBD1	NA	TRBJ1-4	TRBV5-1	TGCGCCAGCAGCTTGAGGGGACAGGCTCGTGAAAAACTGTTTTTT	CASSLRGQAREKLFF
TRBD2	NA	TRBJ2-2	TRBV7-8	TGTGCCAGCAGCTTAGATGCGGGGGGGATCACCGGGGAGCTGTTTTTT	CASSLDAGGITGELFF
NA	NA	TRBJ2-1	TRBV28	TGTGCCAGCTGGAACGGCGGCGGCGGGACGAGCTACAATGAGCAGTTCTTC	CASWNGGGGTSYNEQFF
NA	NA	TRBJ1-1	TRBV20-1	TGCAGTGCTAGTCCTCGGGGACTAGGCACTGAAGCTTTCTTT	CSASPRGLGTEAFF
NA	NA	TRBJ1-6	TRBV5-1	TGCGCCAGCAGAGGTGGACAGCCAAACTCCTATAATTCACCCCTCCACTTT	CASRGGQPNSYNSPLHF
NA	NA	TRBJ1-3	TRBV5-1	TGCGCCAGCAGAGAGGAGAGGGGAGGTGGAAACACCATATATTTT	CASREERGGGNTIYF
TRBD2	once	TRBJ2-1	TRBV5-1	TGCGCCAGCAGCTTGGAGGCTAGCGGATCCGGATACAATGAGCAGTTCTTC	CASSLEASGSGYNEQFF
NA	NA	TRBJ2-5	TRBV6-5	TGTGCCAGCCATAAGGGGGGGATATTAGAGACCCAGTACTTC	CASHKGGILETQYF
NA	once	TRBJ1-1	TRBV5-1	TGCGCCAGCAGCGCCAGGAGCCAGGGCACTGAAGCTTTCTTT	CASSARSQGTEAFF
NA	NA	TRBJ2-2	TRBV19	TGTGCCAGTAGCCAGAGAACTAGTTCCGGGGAGCTGTTTTTT	CASSQRTSSGELFF
NA	once	TRBJ1-1	TRBV29-1	TGCAGCGTTGCGGACAGACTGAACACTGAAGCTTTCTTT	CSVADRLNTEAFF
NA	NA	TRBJ2-7	TRBV5-1	TGCGCCAGCGGCTTGATCGCGGGCGGGATGAGCTCCTACGAGCAGTACTTC	CASGLIAGGMSSYEQYF
NA	NA	TRBJ2-1	TRBV5-1	TGCGCCAGCAGCTTGGGAGGTAACTCCTACAATGAGCAGTTCTTC	CASSLGGNSYNEQFF
NA	NA	TRBJ2-5	TRBV27	TGTGCCAGCAGTTTCGGTAGTGAAGAGACCCAGTACTTC	CASSFGSEETQYF
NA	NA	TRBJ2-2	TRBV21-1	TGTGCCAGCAGTGGGGACAGGAGGGCCGGGGAGCTGTTTTTT	CASSGDRRAGELFF
NA	NA	TRBJ2-7	TRBV11-2	TGTGCCAGCAGCTTAGTGGCTAGCGATTCCTACGAGCAGTACTTC	CASSLVASDSYEQYF
TRBD1	NA	TRBJ1-2	TRBV19	TGTGCCAGTAGTACAGATCACGGGACAGGGACCTATGGCTACACCTTC	CASSTDHGTGTYGYTF
TRBD1	NA	TRBJ1-1	TRBV28	TGTGCCAGCAGTACTGGGACAGCGCTGAACACTGAAGCTTTCTTT	CASSTGTALNTEAFF
TRBD1	NA	TRBJ2-1	TRBV5-1	TGCGCCAGCAGCTTGGTATCAGGACAGGGTAACAATGAGCAGTTCTTC	CASSLVSGQGNNEQFF
TRBD1	NA	TRBJ1-2	TRBV9	TGTGCCAGCAGCGGCGAGCAAACAGGGGGCATAGGCTACACCTTC	CASSGEQTGGIGYTF
NA	once	TRBJ1-4	TRBV5-1	TGCGCCAGCAGCCCCGACGGGGCAACTAATGAAAAACTGTTTTTT	CASSPDGATNEKLFF
TRBD1	NA	TRBJ1-2	TRBV7-9	TGTGCCAGCAGCTTAGCCGGGACAGGGGTCGGCTACACCTTC	CASSLAGTGVGYTF
TRBD1	few	TRBJ1-4	TRBV10-3	TGTGCCATCAGTCCTACCGGGACAGGGAATGAAAAACTGTTTTTT	CAISPTGTGNEKLFF
TRBD1	few	TRBJ2-1	TRBV19	TGTGCCAGTAGTATAGATCTAGGACAGGTAACCGATGAGCAGTTCTTC	CASSIDLGQVTDEQFF
TRBD1	NA	TRBJ1-6	TRBV5-1	TGCGCCAGCAGTCCCGGGACAGGGGCTTCACCCCTCCACTTT	CASSPGTGASPLHF
TRBD1	NA	TRBJ1-1	TRBV6-6	TGTGCCAGTCTAAAGACAGGGGCACACACTGAAGCTTTCTTT	CASLKTGAHTEAFF
NA	NA	TRBJ1-1	TRBV28	TGTGCCAGCAGACTCTACGGGGAAGCTTTCTTT	CASRLYGEAFF
TRBD1	NA	TRBJ1-5	TRBV7-8	TGTGCCAGCAGCCCCTTGACAGGGAAAAGCAATCAGCCCCAGCATTTT	CASSPLTGKSNQPQHF
TRBD1	NA	TRBJ1-2	TRBV24-1	TGTGCCACCAGTGGCGCGACAGGGAACTATGGCTACACCTTC	CATSGATGNYGYTF
TRBD2	once	TRBJ2-3	TRBV5-1	TGCGCCAGCAGGGGGACTAGCGGGACTGATACGCAGTATTTT	CASRGTSGTDTQYF
TRBD2	NA	TRBJ2-1	TRBV28	TGTGCCAGCAGTGTACCGGGACTAGCGGCTGACAATGAGCAGTTCTTC	CASSVPGLAADNEQFF
TRBD1	NA	TRBJ2-7	TRBV6-5	TGTGCCAGCAGTACCTCCGGGACAGGGGCCTACGAGCAGTACTTC	CASSTSGTGAYEQYF
TRBD2	NA	TRBJ2-3	TRBV27	TGTGCCAGCAGTTTATCCCCTAGCGGGAGGGCTCTGTTTGCGGAAGATACGCAGTATTTT	CASSLSPSGRALFAEDTQYF
NA	few	TRBJ2-1	TRBV6-5	TGTGCCAGCAGTTACAGCCTAGCTGAGAATGAGCAGTTCTTC	CASSYSLAENEQFF
NA	few	TRBJ1-3	TRBV7-3	TGTGCCAGCATCATTGGAAACACCATATATTTT	CASIIGNTIYF
NA	few	TRBJ1-1	TRBV7-2	TGTGCCAGCAGCTCCCAGGGTTCAATGAACACTGAAGCTTTCTTT	CASSSQGSMNTEAFF
TRBD2	medium-sized	TRBJ2-7	TRBV11-3	TGTGCCAGCAGCCCTAGCGGCCTTCCTGAGGAGCAGTACTTC	CASSPSGLPEEQYF
NA	NA	TRBJ1-2	TRBV7-9	TGTGCCAGCAGCTTAGATGGGGTGGGAGACGGCTACACCTTC	CASSLDGVGDGYTF
NA	NA	TRBJ2-1	TRBV27	TGTGCCAGCAGTTCTCGGTACAATGAGCAGTTCTTC	CASSSRYNEQFF
TRBD1	NA	TRBJ1-1	TRBV6-6	TGTGCCAGCAGGGACCGGGACAGGGGGAACACTGAAGCTTTCTTT	CASRDRDRGNTEAFF
NA	NA	TRBJ1-3	TRBV7-2	TGTGCCAGCAGCTTAGTTCCACAGAGAACCTCTGGAAACACCATATATTTT	CASSLVPQRTSGNTIYF
TRBD2	NA	TRBJ2-2	TRBV15	TGTGCCACCAGCAGAGAGATTGCTAGCGGGAGAGGAAAGGCCGGCGGGGAGCTGTTTTTT	CATSREIASGRGKAGGELFF
NA	NA	TRBJ1-1	TRBV6-5	TGTGCCTGCAGGTCAGGGAACACTGAAGCTTTCTTT	CACRSGNTEAFF
NA	NA	TRBJ1-1	TRBV19	TGTGCCAGTAGTATTAAAGGGTATCAGGGCAAGTACGCTGAAGCTTTCTTT	CASSIKGYQGKYAEAFF
NA	NA	TRBJ2-5	TRBV4-1	TGCGCCAGCAGCCAAGATCGAGGCAGGGGCCCCCAAGAGACCCAGTACTTC	CASSQDRGRGPQETQYF
NA	NA	TRBJ2-7	TRBV14	TGTGCCAGCAGCCGGGGGGGCCTTGGAGAGCAGTACTTC	CASSRGGLGEQYF
NA	NA	TRBJ2-2	TRBV10-3	TGTGCCATCAGTGAGTCACGGGGTTTTGACACCGGGGAGCTGTTTTTT	CAISESRGFDTGELFF
NA	NA	TRBJ2-5	TRBV25-1	TGTGCCAGCAGTGCGGCCGGGGCCCAGTACTTC	CASSAAGAQYF
TRBD1	NA	TRBJ1-5	TRBV6-1	TGTGCCAGCAGTGAAAACAGGGGGAGGGAGCCCCAGCATTTT	CASSENRGREPQHF
NA	NA	TRBJ2-7	TRBV29-1	TGCAGCGTCCTAAAACTAGCTAGCGAAAGAAACTACGAGCAGTACTTC	CSVLKLASERNYEQYF